This T cell receptor (beta chain) was obtained from a study of cytomegalovirus exposure and HLA in healthy donors. Study observations and caveats: Among TCR sequences, most were rare, though some public TCRs appeared in many donors. Specificity for CMV antigens was confirmed in vitro for a few of the CMV-associated chains. That first-cohort TCR clusters tended to co-occur in the 90 to 150 validation repertoires was found in a later analysis. Diagnosis of cytomegalovirus status made by the classifier reportedly showed high specificity and sensitivity.

A remark on this clone: Its antigen is not known.

Germline assignment: CDR1 MGHRA and CDR2 YSYEKL. CDR3 size: 13 residues. The ends were cut back, 9 bases at V and 0 bases at J, with 10 bases in the middle. The assay was immunoSEQ multiplex PCR, and TCRdb's table has in-frame clones only and misses some. The data contain some 76,000 clones, approximately 95% of them singletons. Sample: PBMCs. The receptor comes from a woman between 18 and 30 years old in good health and CMV-seronegative. This chain uses TRBV4-1 with TRBJ2-3; the D gene is possibly TRBD1 (6 bases). CDR3 DNA sequence: TGCGCCAGTCGGACAGTTAGCACAGATACGCAGTATTTT. This gives the protein CASRTVSTDTQYF.